This TCR beta chain was sequenced for a study of shared clonotypes between healthy human individuals. Turning to the study itself: Donors had three CD4 naive, three CD4 memory, two CD8 naive and one CD8 memory plate apiece. General study points: Among the subsets, naive ones generally showed larger estimated richness than memory ones. Rarefaction analysis demonstrated incomplete sorted-subset sequencing notwithstanding large depth.

This CDR3 has 16 amino acids. Germline V gene sequence: CDR1 SGDLS, CDR2 YYNGEE. The V and J ends lost 5 bases and 5 bases respectively, with 21 bases between them. Cells designated naive CD8 were CD45RO-negative and were positively selected for CCR7, with terminally differentiated effector memory CD45RA+ cells excluded. Regarding this clone: What it binds is not known.

Data came from immunoSEQ multiplex PCR; TCRdb stores just in-frame clones and leaves some out. This repertoire shows about 2,100,000 clones, 90% to 95% found once; its top ten account for under 2%. The chain employs TRBV9 and TRBJ2-3, with a weak D call TRBD2 (5 bases). The sequence was collected from a man in his late teens or twenties in good health. Some clones in this sample may be carry-over from other donors' samples. The sequencing input was naive CD8+ T cells from PBMCs. Here the CDR3 reads CASRSDLGGAEDTQYF. The CDR3, as DNA: TGTGCCAGCAGGAGTGACCTCGGAGGCGCCGAAGATACGCAGTATTTT. Filled out from reference TRBV9 and TRBJ2-3, the complete variable domain reads DSGVTQTPKHLITATGQRVTLRCSPRSGDLSVYWYQQSLDQGLQFLIQYYNGEERAKGNILERFSAQQFPDLHSELNLSSLELGDSALYFCASRSDLGGAEDTQYFGPGTRLTVL.